Listed here are 27 T cell receptor beta chains from one sample, sequenced in a study of cytomegalovirus exposure and HLA in healthy donors. The PCR was carried out with 60 Vbeta primers and 13 Jbeta primers. Libraries were prepared by immunoSEQ multiplex PCR; TCRdb keeps only in-frame clonotypes and omits some of them. The table lists about 150,000 clones, around four fifths of them singletons. Specimen: PBMCs. Receptors originate from a woman between 45 and 65 years old in good health and CMV-seropositive.

The V and J genes are TRBV15 and TRBJ1-4, with 7 bases matching TRBD1. Germline loops: CDR1 LNHNV, CDR2 YYDKDF (reference sequence). The CDR3 runs to 14 residues. The V gene end was trimmed by 0 bases and the J gene end by 11 bases; junction bases not matched to a gene: 6. The CDR3 protein is CATSRDKAGGKLFF. CDR3 DNA sequence: TGTGCCACCAGCAGAGATAAGGCAGGGGGGAAACTGTTTTTT.

The chain links TRBV7-3 to TRBJ2-1; TRBD2 aligns across 8 bases. Per the germline V gene, CDR1 is SGHTA and CDR2 is FQGTGA. The CDR3 covers 16 residues. V shed 5 bases and J 6 bases; nucleotides not matched to a gene: 12. This CDR3 reads CASSLPGLAGRNEQFF. CDR3 coding DNA: TGTGCCAGCAGCCTCCCCGGGTTAGCGGGGCGCAATGAGCAGTTCTTC. The variable domain in full, completed from reference TRBV7-3 and TRBJ2-1, reads GAGVSQTPSNKVTEKGKYVELRCDPISGHTALYWYRQSLGQGPEFLIYFQGTGAADDSGLPNDRFFAVRPEGSVSTLKIQRTERGDSAVYLCASSLPGLAGRNEQFFGPGTRLTVL.

The chain couples TRBV4-1 to TRBJ1-2; D may be TRBD1 (6 bases). Trimming stripped 0 bases from V and 6 bases from J, with 23 bases between. CDR1 MGHRA and CDR2 YSYEKL come from the germline V gene. The CDR3 sequence is 18 residues long. CDR3 sequence reads: CASSQDLGAAVSINGYTF. DNA for the CDR3: TGCGCCAGCAGCCAAGATCTGGGGGCGGCAGTGAGCATTAATGGCTACACCTTC.

CDR3 sequence: CASSHPGMNTEAFF. CDR3 DNA sequence: TGTGCCAGCAGCCACCCCGGGATGAACACTGAAGCTTTCTTT. This chain uses TRBV14 with TRBJ1-1; D gene uncertain. Germline V gene sequence: CDR1 SGHDN, CDR2 FVKESK. CDR3 length: 14 residues. The ends were cut back, 3 bases at V and 0 bases at J, with 8 bases in the middle.

The chain employs TRBV4-3 and TRBJ1-2; D call uncertain. Germline CDR1 and CDR2: LGHNA and YSLEER. V was shortened by 1 base and J by 5 bases, with 5 bases between the two germline ends. This CDR3 comprises 12 residues. The CDR3 is CASSQGTYGYTF. The CDR3 bases are TGCGCCAGCAGCCAAGGGACTTATGGCTACACCTTC.

The DNA for the CDR3 is TGTGCCAGCAGTGAAGGGGGGACAGGGAATATCTTTGGCTACACCTTC. This sequence encodes CASSEGGTGNIFGYTF. The V and J genes are TRBV6-1 and TRBJ1-2; 9 positions agree with TRBD1. CDR3 length: 16 amino acids. Germline V lookup: CDR1 MNHNS, CDR2 SASEGT. Unmatched junction bases numbered 10, after V lost 1 base and J lost 7 bases.

The chain carries TRBV5-5 and TRBJ2-3, with TRBD2 identical over 14 bases. CDR1 is SGHKS and CDR2 is YYEKEE in the germline V gene (reference sequence). The V gene end was trimmed by 0 bases and the J gene end by 1 base; junction bases not matched to a gene: 4. The CDR3 runs to 18 residues. DNA for the CDR3: TGTGCCAGCAGCTTGGGACTAGCGGGAGGGCCTCGCACAGATACGCAGTATTTT. Amino acid sequence: CASSLGLAGGPRTDTQYF.

The chain is built from TRBV7-9 and TRBJ2-5; 7 bases align to TRBD2. Losses at the gene ends were 4 bases for V and 2 bases for J; bases not matched to a gene: 10. The CDR3 is 16 residues long. Germline loops: CDR1 SEHNR, CDR2 FQNEAQ (reference sequence). In DNA form, the CDR3 reads TGTGCCAGCAGCTCCCGTACGGCGGGAGTACAAGAGACCCAGTACTTC. Its protein is CASSSRTAGVQETQYF.

The gene calls are TRBV7-9 and TRBJ1-2, with 7 bases lining up with TRBD1. The CDR3 runs 13 residues. The V and J ends lost 5 bases and 5 bases, in that order; junction bases with no gene match: 5. CDR1 SEHNR and CDR2 FQNEAQ come from the germline V gene (reference sequence). The CDR3 protein is CASSPGQEYGYTF. The CDR3, as DNA: TGTGCCAGCAGCCCAGGACAGGAGTATGGCTACACCTTC.

The J gene is TRBJ2-1, the V gene TRBV9; 9 positions agree with TRBD2. Losses at the gene ends were 2 bases for V and 3 bases for J; bases not matched to a gene: 3. CDR3 length equals 15 residues. In germline, CDR1 is SGDLS, CDR2 YYNGEE. The CDR3 is CASSVSGGIYNEQFF. The CDR3 bases are TGTGCCAGCAGCGTGAGCGGGGGGATCTACAATGAGCAGTTCTTC.

Note on this clone: The junction and the germline gene differ at one end; a read error may be behind it. The chain carries TRBV7-9 and TRBJ2-7, with 11 bases lining up with TRBD2. The germline V gene has CDR1 SEHNR and CDR2 FQNEAQ (reference sequence). This CDR3 is built from 16 residues. For the CDR3, the DNA is TGTTCCAGCAGCTGGACTAGCGGGCCACGGTCTTACGAGCAGTACTTC. It codes for CSSSWTSGPRSYEQYF.

The sample holds a few counts of this clone. Additional DNA sequences in this sample encode the identical CDR3. The chain is built from TRBV5-1 and TRBJ1-1; the D is unclear. The V gene's germline CDR1 is SGHRS and CDR2 YFSETQ. Trimming shortened V by 0 bases and J by 1 base, and 4 bases separated the two germline ends. This CDR3 has 13 amino acids. The CDR3 bases are TGCGCCAGCAGCTTGGATCGGAACACTGAAGCTTTCTTT. Encoded protein: CASSLDRNTEAFF.

The V gene is TRBV19, the J gene TRBJ1-4; 7 bases align to TRBD1. V gave up 10 bases and J gave up 4 bases; unmatched junction bases: 6. Germline V CDR1 and CDR2: LNHDA, SQIVND (reference sequence). CDR3 size: 13 residues. Here the CDR3 DNA reads TGTGCCAACTCGGACAGGTTTAATGAAAAACTGTTTTTT. Translating it yields CANSDRFNEKLFF.

The chain uses TRBV5-1 and TRBJ2-5; TRBD2 matches 8 bases. The CDR3 is 15 amino acids. J lost 4 bases, V lost 1 base, and 6 bases had no gene match. From germline, CDR1 is SGHRS and CDR2 YFSETQ. The CDR3 spells CASSLSGRAGETQYF. The CDR3 DNA sequence: TGCGCCAGCAGCTTGAGCGGGAGAGCGGGAGAGACCCAGTACTTC.

The V call is TRBV6-1, the J call TRBJ1-1; TRBD1 might be the D (6 bases). V was pared by 1 base and J by 2 bases, with 14 bases between. This CDR3 is 16 amino acids long. The V gene's germline CDR1 is MNHNS and CDR2 SASEGT. The DNA of the CDR3 is TGTGCCAGCAGTGAAGGGAGGGGGGGGCAAAACACTGAAGCTTTCTTT. It is translated as CASSEGRGGQNTEAFF.

The rearrangement uses TRBV7-9 and TRBJ2-5; TRBD2 matches at 10 bases. Germline trimming cut 0 bases from V and 3 bases from J; bases unmatched to any gene: 10. The CDR3 totals 18 residues. Germline V gene data show CDR1 as SEHNR and CDR2 as FQNEAQ (reference sequence). CDR3 amino acids: CASSLAYSGRDGKETQYF. The CDR3 bases are TGTGCCAGCAGCTTAGCGTACAGCGGGAGGGACGGGAAAGAGACCCAGTACTTC.

The rearrangement joins TRBV28 to TRBJ2-1; TRBD2 is a possible D gene (6 bases). The CDR3 spans 14 residues. The ends were cut back, 3 bases at V and 7 bases at J, with 13 bases in the middle. In germline, CDR1 is MDHEN, CDR2 SYDVKM. CDR3 nucleotide sequence: TGTGCCAGCAGTTTGGACGGGAGACAGAATGAGCAGTTCTTC. Translation: CASSLDGRQNEQFF.

The rearrangement joins TRBV9 to TRBJ2-5, with D possibly matching TRBD1 (6 bases). V was shortened by 1 base and J by 3 bases, with 13 bases between the two germline ends. The CDR3 is 15 amino acids. In germline, CDR1 is SGDLS, CDR2 YYNGEE. The CDR3 protein is CASSVYPQGKETQYF. The DNA for the CDR3 is TGTGCCAGCAGCGTATACCCACAGGGTAAAGAGACCCAGTACTTC.

This chain connects TRBV4-2 to TRBJ1-5, with D maybe TRBD1 (6 bases). The CDR3 covers 15 residues. V lost 3 bases to trimming and J lost 5 bases, with 14 bases between them. Germline assignment: CDR1 LGHNA and CDR2 YNFKEQ. The CDR3 region is CASSHDLTGYQPQHF. The CDR3 coding sequence is TGTGCCAGCAGCCACGACCTGACAGGTTATCAGCCCCAGCATTTT.

Only a few counts were recorded for this clone. This chain uses TRBV6-5 with TRBJ1-2; the match to TRBD1 covers 7 bases. In germline, CDR1 is MNHEY, CDR2 SVGAGI. V dropped 5 bases and J dropped 4; count of bases not matched to a gene: 10. This CDR3 is built from 15 residues. The CDR3 reads CASSRQGAGSYGYTF. In DNA, the CDR3 is TGTGCCAGCAGTCGACAGGGAGCAGGCAGCTATGGCTACACCTTC.

The chain carries TRBV25-1 and TRBJ2-5; D not resolved. With 5 bases removed from V and 5 bases from J, the gap between germline ends came to 12 bases. The CDR3 has 13 amino acids. Per germline, CDR1 MGHDK and CDR2 SYGVNS. CDR3: CASSRNYGETQYF. CDR3 sequence (DNA): TGTGCCAGCAGTAGGAATTACGGGGAGACCCAGTACTTC.

The genes are TRBV29-1 and TRBJ2-7, with 7 bases that match TRBD1. J was trimmed by 2 bases and V by 1 base; bases with no gene match: 2. Germline loops: CDR1 SQVTM, CDR2 ANQGSEA. The CDR3 is 13 residues long. The CDR3 sequence is CSVEADRTYEQYF. In DNA form, the CDR3 reads TGCAGCGTTGAAGCGGACAGGACCTACGAGCAGTACTTC.

The chain is built from TRBV28 and TRBJ1-6; 8 positions agree with TRBD1. Per the germline V gene, CDR1 is MDHEN and CDR2 is SYDVKM. The trim removed 5 bases at V and 8 bases at J, leaving 8 bases unmatched. This CDR3 is 15 amino acids long. The CDR3 DNA is TGTGCCAGCAGTCCCCTACAGGGGGTTCATTCACCCCTCCACTTT. Protein sequence: CASSPLQGVHSPLHF.

The chain recombines TRBV28 with TRBJ1-6; TRBD1 might be the D (5 bases). Germline V gene data show CDR1 as MDHEN and CDR2 as SYDVKM. The V and J ends lost 5 bases and 6 bases respectively, with 11 bases between them. This CDR3 contains 14 residues. CDR3 in amino acids: CASSIGTPNSPLHF. The CDR3 DNA reads TGTGCCAGCAGTATCGGGACTCCTAATTCACCCCTCCACTTT.

The chain recombines TRBV28 with TRBJ1-2; 10 bases are shared with TRBD1. This CDR3 has 16 residues. V was clipped by 8 bases and J by 5 bases; unmatched bases: 14. Germline loops: CDR1 MDHEN, CDR2 SYDVKM. The CDR3 loop is CASSNHPGTGVYGYTF. The CDR3 DNA reads as TGTGCCAGCTCTAACCACCCCGGGACAGGGGTGTATGGCTACACCTTC.

This chain joins TRBV28 and TRBJ1-5, with 7 bases fitting TRBD1. V lost 5 bases to trimming and J lost 0 bases; unmatched junction nucleotides: 13. CDR1 is MDHEN and CDR2 is SYDVKM in the germline V gene. This CDR3 comprises 18 residues. CDR3 in DNA: TGTGCCAGCAGTCCCCCCCCTGGGACAGTGGATAGCAATCAGCCCCAGCATTTT. Its translation: CASSPPPGTVDSNQPQHF.

J is TRBJ2-7 and V is TRBV5-6; D may be TRBD1 (5 bases). The CDR3 is 15 amino acids. CDR1 SGHDT and CDR2 YYEEEE come from the germline V gene. The ends were cut back, 1 base at V and 4 bases at J, with 15 bases in the middle. In DNA form, the CDR3 reads TGTGCCAGCAGCTTGTGGGGCAGAAGCGTGTACGAGCAGTACTTC. Translation gives CASSLWGRSVYEQYF. Complete variable domain (other parts from reference TRBV5-6 and TRBJ2-7): DAGVTQSPTHLIKTRGQQVTLRCSPKSGHDTVSWYQQALGQGPQFIFQYYEEEERQRGNFPDRFSGHQFPNYSSELNVNALLLGDSALYLCASSLWGRSVYEQYFGPGTRLTVT.